The 23 T cell receptor beta chains presented below share a single source sample, sequenced in a study of T cells in Graves' hyperthyroidism and ophthalmopathy. Amplification targeted TCR beta CDR3 regions from RNA transcripts. During a first-round RT-PCR of the TCR CDR3, the HTBI primer set was used. TCRdb re-analysed the multiplex PCR reads in MiXCR, keeping a single row per CDR3 protein. The sample carries hundreds of thousands of distinct CDR3 sequences, 15% to 20% recorded once. Source material: blood. The receptors come from a woman aged 18-29 years with Graves' hyperthyroidism.

In its sample, this clonotype was seen many times. This rearrangement joins TRBV7-2 to TRBJ2-3, with D perhaps TRBD1 (7 bases). Trimming removed 2 bases from V and 1 base from J, with 10 bases in between. Germline assignment: CDR1 SGHTA and CDR2 FQGNSA. CDR3 length equals 15 residues. The CDR3 nucleotides read TGTGCCAGCAGCTTACAGGGGGGCGGCACAGATACGCAGTATTTT. This gives the protein CASSLQGGGTDTQYF.

This clonotype was observed a handful of times. The V call is TRBV2, the J call TRBJ1-3; D call uncertain. Germline V gene lookup returns CDR1 SNHLY and CDR2 FYNNEI. The V end lost 3 bases, the J end lost 7 bases, and 10 bases lay between the germline ends. The CDR3 consists of 13 residues. The CDR3 coding sequence is TGTGCCAGCAGTGAGGCCCTTTCGAACACCATATATTTT. Translation gives CASSEALSNTIYF. Supplemented by reference TRBV2 and TRBJ1-3, the full variable domain reads EPEVTQTPSHQVTQMGQEVILRCVPISNHLYFYWYRQILGQKVEFLVSFYNNEISEKSEIFDDQFSVERPDGSNFTLKIRSTKLEDSAMYFCASSEALSNTIYFGEGSWLTVV.

At least ten counts were recorded for this clonotype. The V gene is TRBV28, the J gene TRBJ2-3, with 11 bases identical to TRBD2. The junction had 9 bases not matched to a gene; V was cut back by 2 bases and J by 5 bases. This CDR3 contains 17 residues. The germline V gene encodes CDR1 MDHEN and CDR2 SYDVKM. The CDR3: CASSLQLTSGEGDTQYF. DNA for the CDR3: TGTGCCAGCAGTTTACAGCTGACTAGCGGGGAGGGAGATACGCAGTATTTT.

This clonotype has ten or more counts. V usage is TRBV7-2 and J usage is TRBJ2-2, with D perhaps matching TRBD2 (5 bases). Germline-derived CDR1 and CDR2 are SGHTA and FQGNSA. The CDR3 runs to 16 residues. The ends were cut back, 5 bases at V and 0 bases at J, with 13 bases in the middle. In DNA form, the CDR3 reads TGTGCCAGCAGCCCGAGACTACCCACGAACACCGGGGAGCTGTTTTTT. Translated: CASSPRLPTNTGELFF.

This clonotype was seen many times. The gene calls are TRBV7-9 and TRBJ2-7; D may be TRBD1 or TRBD2 (6 bases each). CDR3 length equals 13 residues. The V gene's germline CDR1 is SEHNR and CDR2 FQNEAQ (reference sequence). V was pared by 1 base and J by 6 bases, with 10 bases between. The CDR3: CASSLGRDTEQYF. CDR3 DNA: TGTGCCAGCAGCTTAGGGAGGGACACCGAGCAGTACTTC.

V is TRBV3-1 and J is TRBJ1-4, with D possibly being TRBD1 (5 bases). This CDR3 has 16 residues. With 0 bases removed from V and 3 bases from J, the gap between germline ends came to 11 bases. Germline assignment: CDR1 LGHDT and CDR2 YNNKEL (reference sequence). CDR3 protein: CASSQEGGSSNEKLFF. Written as DNA, the CDR3 is TGTGCCAGCAGCCAAGAGGGGGGATCTTCTAATGAAAAACTGTTTTTT.

This clonotype was seen a few times. The rearrangement links TRBV12-3 or TRBV12-4 to TRBJ2-4; 9 nucleotides match TRBD2. V dropped 6 bases and J dropped 7; count of bases not matched to a gene: 10. This CDR3 comprises 15 residues. The CDR3 spells CASSRAGTSLNIQYF. The CDR3, as DNA: TGTGCCAGCAGCAGAGCCGGGACTAGCCTCAACATTCAGTACTTC.

The sample holds many counts of this clonotype. CDR3 protein: CASSLRLGSQETQYF. DNA for the CDR3: TGTGCCAGCAGTTTACGGTTAGGGTCACAAGAGACCCAGTACTTC. The rearrangement uses TRBV12-3 or TRBV12-4 and TRBJ2-5; D unresolved. V was clipped by 2 bases and J by 2 bases, with 12 bases between them. The CDR3 extends over 15 amino acids.

This rearrangement joins TRBV10-3 to TRBJ1-1; D gene unclear. Trimming pared 3 bases from V and 6 bases from J, leaving 8 bases between. CDR1 ENHRY and CDR2 SYGVKD come from the germline V gene. The CDR3 contains 12 residues. The chain's CDR3 is CAISEGLSEAFF. The CDR3 coding sequence is TGTGCCATCAGTGAAGGATTATCTGAAGCTTTCTTT.

This clonotype was recorded a few times. As DNA, the CDR3 is TGCAGTGCTAGAGATGGGACAGCAAGTGAAAAACTGTTTTTT. It codes for CSARDGTASEKLFF. The chain couples TRBV20-1 to TRBJ1-4; 7 bases map to TRBD1. The CDR3 spans 14 residues. The J segment lost 7 bases and the V segment lost 0 bases, leaving 5 bases of the junction unmatched. The germline V gene has CDR1 DFQATT and CDR2 SNEGSKA (reference sequence).

V gene TRBV28 combines with J gene TRBJ1-1; D is unclear. Trimming removed 6 bases at V and 8 bases at J, with 19 bases between. The CDR3 spans 14 residues. Germline CDR1 and CDR2: MDHEN and SYDVKM. This CDR3 reads CASSPGRQPKEAFF. DNA of the CDR3: TGTGCCAGCAGCCCCGGGAGGCAACCGAAAGAAGCTTTCTTT.

This clonotype was found many times. The chain joins TRBV9 to TRBJ2-1, with D possibly TRBD2 on 5 matching bases. The CDR3 loop spans 16 amino acids. Germline CDR1 SGDLS, CDR2 YYNGEE. The V end was cut by 2 bases, the J end by 6 bases, with 18 bases between. Here the CDR3 reads CASSVDPGFPANEQFF. The DNA for the CDR3 is TGTGCCAGCAGCGTGGACCCGGGATTCCCGGCCAATGAGCAGTTCTTC.

This clonotype has a count of ten or more. The chain links TRBV6-1 to TRBJ2-1; 8 nucleotides match TRBD2. The CDR3 loop spans 15 amino acids. V shed 3 bases and J 2 bases; nucleotides not matched to a gene: 3. CDR1 and CDR2 from the germline V gene are MNHNS and SASEGT. As DNA, the CDR3 is TGTGCCAGCAGTGAGTCCGGGGGGGCCTACAATGAGCAGTTCTTC. Residues: CASSESGGAYNEQFF.

This clonotype showed up many times. V is TRBV7-9 and J is TRBJ2-5; 9 positions agree with TRBD1. The germline CDR1 and CDR2 sequences are SEHNR and FQNEAQ (reference sequence). The CDR3 has 15 residues. J gave up 5 bases and V 6 bases, and 10 bases lay outside the gene matches. The CDR3 reads CASRTDRGLYETQYF. The CDR3, as DNA: TGTGCCAGCAGAACTGACAGGGGGTTGTATGAGACCCAGTACTTC.

This chain links TRBV5-5 with TRBJ2-1; 10 bases are shared with TRBD2. Germline CDR1 SGHKS, CDR2 YYEKEE (reference sequence). With 7 bases clipped from V and 3 bases from J, the junction kept 13 bases outside the gene matches. CDR3 size: 17 residues. The CDR3 sequence is CASSPLPSGGFYNEQFF. CDR3 DNA sequence: TGTGCCAGCTCACCACTGCCTAGCGGGGGCTTCTACAATGAGCAGTTCTTC.

There are a few counts of this clonotype. The chain has TRBV20-1 and TRBJ2-5; possibly TRBD2 for D (7 bases). Germline CDR1 DFQATT, CDR2 SNEGSKA (reference sequence). This CDR3 is 13 amino acids long. The germline V and J ends were trimmed by 5 bases and 7 bases, with 17 bases remaining between them. The CDR3 loop reads CSAPVGGGGTQYF. CDR3 nucleotide sequence: TGCAGTGCTCCCGTGGGGGGGGGCGGGACCCAGTACTTC.

This clonotype was picked up a small number of times. The chain uses TRBV5-1 and TRBJ2-1; 10 bases are a match to TRBD2. The CDR3 runs to 14 residues. CDR1 and CDR2 from the germline V gene are SGHRS and YFSETQ. The junction had 6 bases not matched to a gene; V was cut back by 4 bases and J by 8 bases. CDR3 coding DNA: TGCGCCAGCAGCACCTCTAGCGGGGGAGATGAGCAGTTCTTC. It codes for CASSTSSGGDEQFF.

This clonotype was observed a few times. The rearrangement joins TRBV24-1 to TRBJ2-5, with 8 nucleotides matching TRBD2. J was trimmed by 2 bases and V by 1 base; bases with no gene match: 2. From germline, CDR1 is KGHDR and CDR2 SFDVKD. The CDR3 contains 15 residues. This CDR3 reads CATSDLGGGQETQYF. CDR3 sequence (DNA): TGTGCCACCAGTGATTTAGGCGGGGGGCAAGAGACCCAGTACTTC.

This clonotype was seen many times. This chain links TRBV3-1 with TRBJ2-3; 8 positions match TRBD2. The CDR3 covers 13 residues. Germline-derived CDR1 and CDR2 are LGHDT and YNNKEL (reference sequence). Unmatched junction bases numbered 1, after V lost 8 bases and J lost 0 bases. CDR3 loop: CASQRGSTDTQYF. The CDR3 DNA is TGTGCCAGCCAGCGGGGGAGCACAGATACGCAGTATTTT.

This clonotype came up many times. The V gene is TRBV20-1, the J gene TRBJ2-1; 10 bases agree with TRBD2. Trimming removed 0 bases from V and 3 bases from J; junction bases left unmatched: 5. Germline assignment: CDR1 DFQATT and CDR2 SNEGSKA (reference sequence). The CDR3 has 16 amino acids. The CDR3 loop is CSARDRLAGVYNEQFF. The CDR3 DNA sequence: TGCAGTGCTAGAGATAGGCTAGCGGGAGTCTACAATGAGCAGTTCTTC.

This clonotype was counted only a few times. This rearrangement joins TRBV6-5 to TRBJ1-1; TRBD1 matches at 8 bases. Losses at the gene ends were 0 bases for V and 4 bases for J; bases not matched to a gene: 4. CDR1 MNHEY and CDR2 SVGAGI come from the germline V gene. The CDR3 consists of 15 residues. The CDR3 here is CASSYSQGATTEAFF. The CDR3 region has the DNA TGTGCCAGCAGTTACTCGCAGGGGGCGACCACTGAAGCTTTCTTT.

The DNA for the CDR3 is TGTGCCAGCAGCGGCGAGGGGGAGGGCTACAATGAGCAGTTCTTC. Translated: CASSGEGEGYNEQFF. J is TRBJ2-1 and V is TRBV11-3, with D maybe TRBD2 (7 bases). The CDR3 contains 15 residues. The V end lost 5 bases, the J end lost 3 bases, and 14 bases lay between the germline ends. Per germline, CDR1 SGHNT and CDR2 YENEEA.

In its sample, this clonotype was seen many times. The gene calls are TRBV11-3 and TRBJ1-1, with D perhaps TRBD1 (6 bases). The CDR3 is made up of 12 amino acids. Trimming shortened V by 5 bases and J by 12 bases, and 16 bases separated the two germline ends. CDR1 and CDR2 from the germline V gene are SGHNT and YENEEA. CDR3 in amino acids: CASSQGGAGSFF. The DNA of the CDR3 is TGTGCCAGCAGCCAAGGGGGGGCAGGATCTTTCTTT.